These 25 T cell receptor beta chains were sequenced from one sample in a study of beta chain features in type 1 diabetes. No antigens are known for them. Expressed TCRB transcripts got sequenced, as all isolated RNA was reverse transcribed. Libraries were prepared by immunoSEQ multiplex PCR; TCRdb keeps only in-frame clonotypes and omits some of them. The table lists approximately 730,000 clones, around an eighth of them singletons. Points from the study as a whole: In all four CD4+ subsets, TCRB CDR3 length was significantly, moderately reduced in type 1 diabetes.

The specimen was naive CD4+ T cells from blood. These receptors were taken from a man aged 18-30 years with type 1 diabetes.

This clone showed up just a few times. The chain links TRBV25-1 to TRBJ1-6; D remains unclear. From germline, CDR1 is MGHDK and CDR2 SYGVNS. The CDR3 covers 16 residues. Trimming stripped 1 base from V and 4 bases from J, with 11 bases between. CDR3 residues: CASSELGFGYNSPLHF. The CDR3 DNA reads as TGTGCCAGCAGTGAATTGGGGTTCGGGTATAATTCACCCCTCCACTTT. The full variable domain, rest sourced from reference TRBV25-1 and TRBJ1-6, is EADIYQTPRYLVIGTGKKITLECSQTMGHDKMYWYQQDPGMELHLIHYSYGVNSTEKGDLSSESTVSRIRTEHFPLTLESARPSHTSQYLCASSELGFGYNSPLHFGNGTRLTVT.

This clone was observed a handful of times. The V and J genes are TRBV7-3 and TRBJ1-3; D is perhaps TRBD1 (5 bases). Germline CDR1 reads SGHTA; CDR2 reads FQGTGA. Trimming took 5 bases from V and 1 from J, leaving 9 bases between them. This CDR3 contains 14 residues. CDR3 sequence: CASSNPGSGNTIYF. The CDR3 DNA follows: TGTGCCAGCAGCAACCCAGGGTCTGGAAACACCATATATTTT.

V gene TRBV29-1 combines with J gene TRBJ1-1; 9 nucleotides match TRBD1. The ends lost 4 bases at V and 1 base at J; junction bases unmatched: 7. The CDR3 runs to 15 residues. Germline V gene lookup returns CDR1 SQVTM and CDR2 ANQGSEA. Here the CDR3 reads CSVVTLGQGNTEAFF. CDR3 bases: TGCAGCGTTGTCACCCTGGGACAGGGGAACACTGAAGCTTTCTTT.

This CDR3 is CAWSSRVNQPQHF. For the CDR3, the DNA is TGTGCCTGGAGCTCCAGGGTCAATCAGCCCCAGCATTTT. The chain carries TRBV30 and TRBJ1-5, with D maybe TRBD1 (5 bases). Germline values: CDR1 GTSNPN, CDR2 SVGIG (reference sequence). The CDR3 has 13 amino acids. Between the trimmed V and J ends, which lost 3 bases and 3 bases, there was a span of 9 bases.

The V call is TRBV18, the J call TRBJ1-5, with 7 bases aligning to TRBD1. Germline trimming cut 4 bases from V and 2 bases from J; bases unmatched to any gene: 5. Germline V gives CDR1 KGHSH, CDR2 LQKENI. CDR3 size: 15 residues. CDR3 amino acids: CASSRGQAGNQPQHF. The CDR3 DNA sequence: TGTGCCAGCTCACGTGGACAGGCAGGCAATCAGCCCCAGCATTTT.

The chain recombines TRBV29-1 with TRBJ1-2; D unresolved. Looked up from germline, CDR1 is SQVTM and CDR2 is ANQGSEA. The length of the CDR3 is 13 residues. V was shortened by 4 bases and J by 1 base, with 10 bases between the two germline ends. CDR3: CSVVGRFNYGYTF. The CDR3 region has the DNA TGCAGCGTTGTAGGCAGATTTAACTATGGCTACACCTTC.

The rearrangement uses TRBV5-1 and TRBJ2-1; TRBD1 matches at 8 bases. The ends lost 4 bases at V and 3 bases at J; junction bases unmatched: 6. This CDR3 comprises 15 residues. Germline CDR1 SGHRS, CDR2 YFSETQ. The DNA for the CDR3 is TGCGCCAGCAGCCCCAGGACAGGGAGCTACAATGAGCAGTTCTTC. This codes for CASSPRTGSYNEQFF.

The chain joins TRBV19 to TRBJ1-3, with D unclear. Germline V CDR1 and CDR2: LNHDA, SQIVND (reference sequence). This CDR3 has 12 residues. Trimming took off 7 bases at V and 1 base at J, with 5 bases between the two ends. CDR3 region: CASTRSGNTIYF. The CDR3 DNA is TGTGCCAGTACCAGGTCTGGAAACACCATATATTTT.

The genes are TRBV2 and TRBJ2-7; possible D gene TRBD1, 5 bases. The CDR3 is 11 amino acids. Trimming stripped 8 bases from V and 4 bases from J, with 9 bases between. From germline, CDR1 is SNHLY and CDR2 FYNNEI. The CDR3 sequence: CASGATYEQYF. The CDR3 DNA follows: TGTGCCAGCGGGGCCACTTACGAGCAGTACTTC.

This chain uses TRBV25-1 with TRBJ2-5; D gene unclear. CDR1 and CDR2 from the germline V gene are MGHDK and SYGVNS. The CDR3 is 14 amino acids. Trimming left V 2 bases short and J 2 bases short, with 9 bases between. CDR3 sequence: CASSETQSQETQYF. CDR3 DNA: TGTGCCAGCAGTGAAACCCAGTCTCAAGAGACCCAGTACTTC.

This chain links TRBV28 with TRBJ2-1; D is unresolved. Germline assignment: CDR1 MDHEN and CDR2 SYDVKM. The CDR3 loop spans 12 amino acids. Trimming shortened V by 7 bases and J by 7 bases, and 11 bases separated the two germline ends. The CDR3 reads CASMEKGNEQFF. The CDR3 DNA reads TGTGCCAGCATGGAGAAGGGAAATGAGCAGTTCTTC.

This clone was recorded only once. The genes are TRBV5-1 and TRBJ2-1; 9 nucleotides align to TRBD2. Looked up from germline, CDR1 is SGHRS and CDR2 is YFSETQ. Unmatched junction bases numbered 15, after V lost 2 bases and J lost 9 bases. The CDR3 runs 17 residues. In DNA, the CDR3 is TGCGCCAGCAGCTTACTCCTTTCTAGCGGGGTCCATAGTGAGCAGTTCTTC. Its protein is CASSLLLSSGVHSEQFF.

The rearrangement joins TRBV5-4 to TRBJ1-1, with 7 bases aligning to TRBD1. This CDR3 comprises 13 residues. The trim removed 3 bases at V and 14 bases at J, leaving 13 bases unmatched. Germline CDR1 reads SGHNT; CDR2 reads YYREEE (reference sequence). The CDR3 nucleotides read TGTGCCAGCAGCTCGAATGCGGGACAGCCTTCGTTCTTT. Translating gives CASSSNAGQPSFF.

This clone has a handful of counts. V gene TRBV7-9 combines with J gene TRBJ2-1; D remains unclear. The CDR3 is 13 amino acids. The ends were cut back, 1 base at V and 1 base at J, with 2 bases in the middle. The germline CDR1 and CDR2 sequences are SEHNR and FQNEAQ (reference sequence). CDR3 sequence (DNA): TGTGCCAGCAGCTTAGAGTCCTACAATGAGCAGTTCTTC. Encoded protein: CASSLESYNEQFF.

This sequence joins TRBV7-8 and TRBJ2-2; the D gene is possibly TRBD2 (5 bases). Germline CDR1 reads SGHVS; CDR2 reads FQNEAQ. The CDR3 length is 14 residues. Trimming pared 3 bases from V and 6 bases from J, leaving 11 bases between. CDR3 amino acids: CASSFGWGAGELFF. In DNA form, the CDR3 reads TGTGCCAGCAGCTTCGGGTGGGGAGCCGGGGAGCTGTTTTTT.

This chain connects TRBV5-4 to TRBJ2-5; weak D call: TRBD1 (6 bases). Trimming took off 0 bases at V and 5 bases at J, with 11 bases between the two ends. CDR3 length equals 14 residues. In germline, CDR1 is SGHNT, CDR2 YYREEE (reference sequence). The CDR3 sequence is CASSLAGARETQYF. The DNA of the CDR3 is TGTGCCAGCAGCTTGGCAGGGGCGCGGGAGACCCAGTACTTC. Supplemented by reference TRBV5-4 and TRBJ2-5, the full variable domain reads ETGVTQSPTHLIKTRGQQVTLRCSSQSGHNTVSWYQQALGQGPQFIFQYYREEENGRGNFPPRFSGLQFPNYSSELNVNALELDDSALYLCASSLAGARETQYFGPGTRLLVL.

The rearrangement links TRBV27 to TRBJ1-4; the D gene is possibly TRBD1 (5 bases). V gave up 2 bases and J gave up 2 bases, with 15 bases separating them. The CDR3 extends over 17 amino acids. The V gene's germline CDR1 is MNHEY and CDR2 SMNVEV (reference sequence). The CDR3 region is CASSLRLAGPTNEKLFF. The CDR3 coding sequence is TGTGCCAGCAGTTTACGCCTGGCAGGGCCTACTAATGAAAAACTGTTTTTT.

The chain links TRBV29-1 to TRBJ1-5; D remains unclear. This CDR3 is built from 12 residues. Trimming left V 6 bases short and J 0 bases short, with 6 bases between. CDR1 is SQVTM, CDR2 ANQGSEA, per germline. CDR3 nucleotides: TGCAGCGTCTCCTATAGCAATCAGCCCCAGCATTTT. Amino acids: CSVSYSNQPQHF.

The chain couples TRBV29-1 to TRBJ1-4; D possibly corresponds to TRBD1 (6 bases). The germline V and J ends were trimmed by 7 bases and 8 bases, with 14 bases remaining between them. Looked up from germline, CDR1 is SQVTM and CDR2 is ANQGSEA. The CDR3 is made up of 12 amino acids. The DNA of the CDR3 is TGCAGCGGGCATTGGGGGGCGGAAAAACTGTTTTTT. Its translation: CSGHWGAEKLFF.

The CDR3 bases are TGTGCCAGCAGCTTAGCCGGCCTCGGGGAGACCCAGTACTTC. Its translation: CASSLAGLGETQYF. The chain links TRBV7-2 to TRBJ2-5; D is undetermined. Germline CDR1 is SGHTA and CDR2 is FQGNSA. Trimming left V 0 bases short and J 5 bases short, with 10 bases between. This CDR3 region has 14 residues.

The genes are TRBV18 and TRBJ2-2; 9 nucleotides align to TRBD1. Germline lookup yields CDR1 KGHSH and CDR2 LQKENI. The CDR3 is made up of 16 amino acids. Losses at the gene ends were 3 bases for V and 2 bases for J; bases not matched to a gene: 4. DNA of the CDR3: TGTGCCAGCTCACCTCGGACAGGGGTCAACACCGGGGAGCTGTTTTTT. As protein: CASSPRTGVNTGELFF.

There are a few counts of this clone. Other DNA sequences in the same sample also yield this CDR3. The J gene is TRBJ2-5, the V gene TRBV29-1; D not certain. Germline V CDR1 and CDR2: SQVTM, ANQGSEA. This CDR3 has 10 amino acids. V shed 6 bases and J shed 3 bases, with 5 bases lying between them. DNA for the CDR3: TGCAGCGTGGGTGAAGAGACCCAGTACTTC. This encodes CSVGEETQYF.

This clone has more than one count but fewer than ten. The genes are TRBV5-4 and TRBJ2-3; 9 bases align to TRBD2. With 4 bases clipped from V and 6 bases from J, the junction kept 12 bases outside the gene matches. This CDR3 is 16 amino acids long. Germline V gives CDR1 SGHNT, CDR2 YYREEE (reference sequence). The CDR3 protein is CASSVGLAGLADTQYF. The DNA for the CDR3 is TGTGCCAGCAGCGTGGGACTAGCCGGCTTGGCGGATACGCAGTATTTT.

The chain is built from TRBV20-1 and TRBJ1-2; maybe TRBD1 (5 bases). This CDR3 has 11 residues. Germline CDR1 is DFQATT and CDR2 is SNEGSKA (reference sequence). Trimming took off 6 bases at V and 8 bases at J, with 13 bases between the two ends. In nucleotides, the CDR3 is TGCAGTGCAGCAGGTGGGGACGGCTACACCTTC. Translating it yields CSAAGGDGYTF.

This clone has only a few counts. This sequence joins TRBV29-1 and TRBJ1-4; D is undetermined. The ends were cut back, 4 bases at V and 6 bases at J, with 6 bases in the middle. This CDR3 is 11 amino acids long. Germline loops: CDR1 SQVTM, CDR2 ANQGSEA. For the CDR3, the DNA is TGCAGCGTTGCTCCGGATGAAAAACTGTTTTTT. Amino acid sequence: CSVAPDEKLFF. Filled out from reference TRBV29-1 and TRBJ1-4, the complete variable domain reads SAVISQKPSRDICQRGTSLTIQCQVDSQVTMMFWYRQQPGQSLTLIATANQGSEATYESGFVIDKFPISRPNLTFSTLTVSNMSPEDSSIYLCSVAPDEKLFFGSGTQLSVL.